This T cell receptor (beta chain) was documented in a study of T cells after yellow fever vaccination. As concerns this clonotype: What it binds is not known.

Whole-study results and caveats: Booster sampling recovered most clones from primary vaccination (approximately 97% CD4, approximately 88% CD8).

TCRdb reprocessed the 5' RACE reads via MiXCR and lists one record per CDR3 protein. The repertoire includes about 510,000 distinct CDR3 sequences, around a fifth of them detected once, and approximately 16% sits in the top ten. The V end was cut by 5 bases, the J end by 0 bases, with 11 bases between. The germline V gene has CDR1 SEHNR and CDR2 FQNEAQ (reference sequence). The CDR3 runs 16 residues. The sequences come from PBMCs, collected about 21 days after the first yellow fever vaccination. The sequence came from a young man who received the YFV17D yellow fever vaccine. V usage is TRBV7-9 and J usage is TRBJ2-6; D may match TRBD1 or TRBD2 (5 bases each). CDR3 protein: CASSPGTGSGANVLTF. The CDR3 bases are TGTGCCAGCAGCCCCGGGACGGGCTCTGGGGCCAACGTCCTGACTTTC.